Here is one T cell receptor beta chain with its context. What it recognizes is unknown. The data are from a study of cytotoxic CD8 clonotypes in ibrutinib-treated CLL. The intended depth for sequencing was 1 in 200,000 to 1 in 1 million T cells. Profiled with immunoSEQ multiplex PCR; TCRdb holds only in-frame clones, not every one. The sample lists 300,000 or so clones, around 66% seen once, with 6% to 6.5% in the top ten. Study results and caveats: Higher clonality was seen at ibrutinib response and a return toward baseline at progression.

Germline values: CDR1 SGHRS, CDR2 YFSETQ. Trimming removed 4 bases from V and 3 bases from J, with 13 bases in between. This CDR3 spans 15 amino acids. The source material was PBMCs, sampled after 36 months of ibrutinib treatment. J is TRBJ1-4 and V is TRBV5-1; D is unresolved. The clonotype was recovered from a human donor with chronic lymphocytic leukemia. As DNA, the CDR3 is TGCGCCAGCAGCCCGGAGGCCGGATCTAATGAAAAACTGTTTTTT. Translated, it gives CASSPEAGSNEKLFF.